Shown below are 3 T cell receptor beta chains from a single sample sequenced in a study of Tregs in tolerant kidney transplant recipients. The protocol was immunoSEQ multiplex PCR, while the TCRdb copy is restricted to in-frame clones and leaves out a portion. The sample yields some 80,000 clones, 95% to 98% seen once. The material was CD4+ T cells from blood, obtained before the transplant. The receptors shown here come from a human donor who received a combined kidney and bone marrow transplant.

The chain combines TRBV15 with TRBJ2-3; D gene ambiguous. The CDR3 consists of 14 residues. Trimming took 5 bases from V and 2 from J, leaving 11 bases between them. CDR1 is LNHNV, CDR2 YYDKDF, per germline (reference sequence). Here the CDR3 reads CATSPRPITDTQYF. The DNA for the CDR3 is TGTGCCACCAGCCCCCGCCCTATCACAGATACGCAGTATTTT.

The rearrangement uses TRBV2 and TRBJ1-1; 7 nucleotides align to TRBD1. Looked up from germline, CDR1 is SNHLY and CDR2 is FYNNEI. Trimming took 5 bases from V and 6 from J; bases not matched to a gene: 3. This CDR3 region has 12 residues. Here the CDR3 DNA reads TGTGCCAGCAGTCCGACAGGGTCTGAAGCTTTCTTT. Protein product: CASSPTGSEAFF. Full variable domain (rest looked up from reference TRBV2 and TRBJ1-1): EPEVTQTPSHQVTQMGQEVILRCVPISNHLYFYWYRQILGQKVEFLVSFYNNEISEKSEIFDDQFSVERPDGSNFTLKIRSTKLEDSAMYFCASSPTGSEAFFGQGTRLTVV.

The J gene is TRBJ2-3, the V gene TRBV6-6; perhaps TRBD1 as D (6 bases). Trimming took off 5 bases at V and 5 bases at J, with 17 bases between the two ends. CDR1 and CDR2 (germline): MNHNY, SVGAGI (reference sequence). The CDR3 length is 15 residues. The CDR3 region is CASSRDTHHGDTQYF. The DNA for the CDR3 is TGTGCCAGCAGTCGGGACACCCACCACGGAGATACGCAGTATTTT.